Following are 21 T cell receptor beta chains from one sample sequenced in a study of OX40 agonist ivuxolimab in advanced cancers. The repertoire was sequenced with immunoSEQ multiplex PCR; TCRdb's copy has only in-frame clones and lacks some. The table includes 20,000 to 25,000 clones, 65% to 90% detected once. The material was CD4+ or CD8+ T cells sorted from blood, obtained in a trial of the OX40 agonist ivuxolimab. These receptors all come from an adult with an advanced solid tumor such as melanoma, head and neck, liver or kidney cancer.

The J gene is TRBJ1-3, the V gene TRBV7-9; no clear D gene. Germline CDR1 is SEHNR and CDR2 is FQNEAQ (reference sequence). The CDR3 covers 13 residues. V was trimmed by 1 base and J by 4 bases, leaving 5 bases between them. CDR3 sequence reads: CASSLGPGNTIYF. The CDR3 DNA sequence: TGTGCCAGCAGCTTAGGACCCGGAAACACCATATATTTT. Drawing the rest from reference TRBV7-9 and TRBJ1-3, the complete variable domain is DTGVSQNPRHKITKRGQNVTFRCDPISEHNRLYWYRQTLGQGPEFLTYFQNEAQLEKSRLLSDRFSAERPKGSFSTLEIQRTEQGDSAMYLCASSLGPGNTIYFGEGSWLTVV.

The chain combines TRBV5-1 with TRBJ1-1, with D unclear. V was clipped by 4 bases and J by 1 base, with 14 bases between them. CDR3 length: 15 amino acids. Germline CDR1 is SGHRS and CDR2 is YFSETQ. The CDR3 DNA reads TGCGCCAGCAGCCAGCGAGCCGGTGGGAACACTGAAGCTTTCTTT. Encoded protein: CASSQRAGGNTEAFF.

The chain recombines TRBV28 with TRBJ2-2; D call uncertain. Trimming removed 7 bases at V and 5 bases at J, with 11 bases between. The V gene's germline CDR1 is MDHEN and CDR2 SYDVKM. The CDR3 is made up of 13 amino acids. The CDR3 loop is CASTNLGTGELFF. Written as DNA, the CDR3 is TGTGCCAGCACCAATCTAGGGACCGGGGAGCTGTTTTTT.

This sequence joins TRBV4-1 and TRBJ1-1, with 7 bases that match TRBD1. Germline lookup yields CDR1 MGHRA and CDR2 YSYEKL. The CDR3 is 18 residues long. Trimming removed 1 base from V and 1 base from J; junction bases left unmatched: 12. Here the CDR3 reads CASSQVKGTARGNTEAFF. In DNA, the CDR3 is TGCGCCAGCAGCCAAGTAAAGGGGACAGCGAGGGGGAACACTGAAGCTTTCTTT.

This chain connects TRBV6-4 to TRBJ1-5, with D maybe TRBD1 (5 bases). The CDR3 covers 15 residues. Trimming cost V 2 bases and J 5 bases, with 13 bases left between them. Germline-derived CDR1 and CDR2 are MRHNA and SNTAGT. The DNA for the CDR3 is TGTGCCAGCAGTGACCGGGGGAGGGCGCATCAGCCCCAGCATTTT. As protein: CASSDRGRAHQPQHF.

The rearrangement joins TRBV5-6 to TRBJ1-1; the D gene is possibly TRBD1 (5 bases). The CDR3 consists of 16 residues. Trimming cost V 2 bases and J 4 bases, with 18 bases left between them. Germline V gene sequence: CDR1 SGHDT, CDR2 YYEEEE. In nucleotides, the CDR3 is TGTGCCAGCAGCTTCCAAAGGGGAGGGCCAGCCACTGAAGCTTTCTTT. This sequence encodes CASSFQRGGPATEAFF.

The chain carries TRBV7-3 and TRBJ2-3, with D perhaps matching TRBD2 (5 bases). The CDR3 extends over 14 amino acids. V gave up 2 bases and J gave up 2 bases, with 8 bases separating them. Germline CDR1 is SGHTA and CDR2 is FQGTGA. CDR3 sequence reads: CASSLHGNTDTQYF. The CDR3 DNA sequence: TGTGCCAGCAGCTTACACGGGAACACAGATACGCAGTATTTT.

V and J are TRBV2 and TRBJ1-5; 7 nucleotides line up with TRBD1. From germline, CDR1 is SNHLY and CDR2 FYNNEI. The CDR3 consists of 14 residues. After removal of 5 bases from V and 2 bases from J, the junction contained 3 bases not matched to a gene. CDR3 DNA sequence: TGTGCCAGCAGTACCGGACAGGGCAATCAGCCCCAGCATTTT. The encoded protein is CASSTGQGNQPQHF.

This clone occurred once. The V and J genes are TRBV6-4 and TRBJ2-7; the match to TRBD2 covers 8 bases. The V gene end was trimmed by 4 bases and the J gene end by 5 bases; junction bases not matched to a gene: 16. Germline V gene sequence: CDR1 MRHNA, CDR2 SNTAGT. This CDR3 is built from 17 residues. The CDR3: CASSAGGVGAPLNEQYF. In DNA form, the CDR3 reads TGTGCCAGCAGTGCGGGGGGGGTAGGCGCCCCCCTTAACGAGCAGTACTTC.

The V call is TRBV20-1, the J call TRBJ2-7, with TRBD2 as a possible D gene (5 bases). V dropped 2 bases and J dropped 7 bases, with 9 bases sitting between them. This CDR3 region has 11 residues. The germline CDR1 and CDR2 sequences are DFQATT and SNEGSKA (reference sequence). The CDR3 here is CSARRGGEQYF. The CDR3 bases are TGCAGTGCTAGACGGGGTGGAGAGCAGTACTTC.

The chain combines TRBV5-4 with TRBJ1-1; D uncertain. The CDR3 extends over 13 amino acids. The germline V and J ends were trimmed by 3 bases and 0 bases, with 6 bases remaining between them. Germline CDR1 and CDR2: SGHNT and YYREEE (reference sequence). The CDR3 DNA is TGTGCCAGCAGCTCAAACATGAACACTGAAGCTTTCTTT. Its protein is CASSSNMNTEAFF.

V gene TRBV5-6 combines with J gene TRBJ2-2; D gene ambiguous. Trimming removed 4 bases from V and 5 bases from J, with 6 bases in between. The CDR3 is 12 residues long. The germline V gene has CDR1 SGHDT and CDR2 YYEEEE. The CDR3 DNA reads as TGTGCCAGCAGCCTCATTACCGGGGAGCTGTTTTTT. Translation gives CASSLITGELFF.

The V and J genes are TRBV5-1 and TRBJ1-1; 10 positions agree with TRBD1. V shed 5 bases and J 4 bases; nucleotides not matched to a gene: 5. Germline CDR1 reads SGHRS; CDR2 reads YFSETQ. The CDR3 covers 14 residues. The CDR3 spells CASRTGGAVTEAFF. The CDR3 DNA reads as TGCGCCAGCAGGACAGGGGGCGCGGTCACTGAAGCTTTCTTT.

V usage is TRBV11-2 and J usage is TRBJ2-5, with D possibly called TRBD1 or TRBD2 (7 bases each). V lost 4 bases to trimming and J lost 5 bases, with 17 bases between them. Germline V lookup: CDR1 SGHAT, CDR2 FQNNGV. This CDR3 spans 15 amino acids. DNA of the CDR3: TGTGCCAGCAGCTCTCAGACAGGGCGGGGGGAGACCCAGTACTTC. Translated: CASSSQTGRGETQYF.

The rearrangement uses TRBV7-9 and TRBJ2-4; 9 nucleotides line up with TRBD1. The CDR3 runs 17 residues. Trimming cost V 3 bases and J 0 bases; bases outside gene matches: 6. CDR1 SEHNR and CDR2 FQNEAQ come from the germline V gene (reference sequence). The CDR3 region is CASSFGQGSIAKNIQYF. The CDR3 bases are TGTGCCAGCAGCTTCGGACAGGGGTCGATAGCCAAAAACATTCAGTACTTC. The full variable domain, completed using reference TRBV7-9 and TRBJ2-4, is DTGVSQNPRHKITKRGQNVTFRCDPISEHNRLYWYRQTLGQGPEFLTYFQNEAQLEKSRLLSDRFSAERPKGSFSTLEIQRTEQGDSAMYLCASSFGQGSIAKNIQYFGAGTRLSVL.

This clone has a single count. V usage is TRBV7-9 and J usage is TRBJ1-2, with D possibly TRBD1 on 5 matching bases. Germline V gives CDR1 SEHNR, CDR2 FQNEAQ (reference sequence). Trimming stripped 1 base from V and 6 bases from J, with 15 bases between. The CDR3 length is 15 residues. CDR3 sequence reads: CASSLEGREVHGYTF. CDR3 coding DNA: TGTGCCAGCAGCTTAGAGGGCAGGGAGGTTCATGGCTACACCTTC.

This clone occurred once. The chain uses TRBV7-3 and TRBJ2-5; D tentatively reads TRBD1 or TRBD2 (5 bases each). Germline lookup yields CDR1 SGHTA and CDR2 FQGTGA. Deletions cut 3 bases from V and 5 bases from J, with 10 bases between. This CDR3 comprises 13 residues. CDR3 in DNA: TGTGCCAGCAGCTTCGGGGCTATTGAGACCCAGTACTTC. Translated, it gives CASSFGAIETQYF.

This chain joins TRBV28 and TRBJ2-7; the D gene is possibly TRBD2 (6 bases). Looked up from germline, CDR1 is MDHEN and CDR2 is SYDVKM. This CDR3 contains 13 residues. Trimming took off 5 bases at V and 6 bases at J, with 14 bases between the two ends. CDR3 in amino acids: CASSGGWSGEQYF. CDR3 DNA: TGTGCCAGCAGTGGGGGGTGGTCGGGCGAGCAGTACTTC.

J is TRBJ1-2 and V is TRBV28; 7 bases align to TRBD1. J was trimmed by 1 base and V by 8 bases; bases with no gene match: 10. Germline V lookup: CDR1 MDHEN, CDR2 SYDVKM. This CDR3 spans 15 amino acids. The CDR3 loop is CASLTSWDSNYGYTF. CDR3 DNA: TGTGCCAGCCTCACATCCTGGGACAGTAACTATGGCTACACCTTC.

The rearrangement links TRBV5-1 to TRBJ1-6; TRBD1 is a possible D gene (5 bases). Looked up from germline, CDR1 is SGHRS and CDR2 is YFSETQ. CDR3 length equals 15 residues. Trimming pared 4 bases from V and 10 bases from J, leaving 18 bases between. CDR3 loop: CASSRDGGEASPLHF. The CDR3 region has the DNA TGCGCCAGCAGCAGGGACGGGGGGGAGGCCTCACCCCTCCACTTT.

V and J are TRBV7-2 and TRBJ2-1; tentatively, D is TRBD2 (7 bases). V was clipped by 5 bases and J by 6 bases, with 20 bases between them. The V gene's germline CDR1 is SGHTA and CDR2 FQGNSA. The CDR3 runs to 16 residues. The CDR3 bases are TGTGCCAGCAGCCGCGGGGCGGGGGCGCGATCCAATGAGCAGTTCTTC. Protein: CASSRGAGARSNEQFF.